This TCR beta chain stems from a study of beta chain features in type 1 diabetes. The authors reverse transcribed all of the isolated RNA, so sequencing captured expressed TCRB transcripts. Produced via immunoSEQ multiplex PCR; TCRdb's table is partial and in-frame only. The profile shows some 220,000 clones, roughly 10% of them singletons. This clone was recorded many times. What it recognizes is unknown. General study results and limits: In every one of the four CD4+ subsets, TCRB CDR3s were moderately but significantly shorter in Type 1 diabetes patients. TCRB repertoires of naive, central memory and Treg cells appeared more similar among patients than among healthy donors.

CDR1 and CDR2 from the germline V gene are MDHEN and SYDVKM. The ends were cut back, 5 bases at V and 8 bases at J, with 19 bases in the middle. The CDR3 runs to 15 residues. Sequenced material: central memory CD4+ T cells from blood. The sequence derives from a man aged 18 to 29 in good health. The chain links TRBV28 to TRBJ2-1, with D possibly TRBD1 on 6 matching bases. The CDR3 loop is CASSPRDTPEDEQFF. The CDR3 region has the DNA TGTGCCAGCAGTCCAAGGGACACCCCAGAGGATGAGCAGTTCTTC.